This T cell receptor beta chain came from a study of cytomegalovirus exposure and HLA in healthy donors. Points from the study as a whole: One variant, a missense change in DCLRE1C, was linked in a later analysis to TCR beta V- and J-gene trimming.

The ends were cut back, 7 bases at V and 4 bases at J, with 20 bases in the middle. CDR1 and CDR2 from the germline V gene are SGHRS and YFSETQ. This CDR3 comprises 15 residues. Concerning this clone itself: As yet, its antigen is unknown.

The study ran its PCR with 60 Vbeta and 13 Jbeta primers. The data were produced by immunoSEQ multiplex PCR, yet TCRdb's version contains in-frame clones alone and is incomplete. Found here are 100,000 or so clones, roughly 79% of them singletons; the top ten hold roughly 1.2%. V gene TRBV5-1 combines with J gene TRBJ2-5; weak D call: TRBD2 (7 bases). The material sequenced was PBMCs. The receptor's source is a man between 40 and 49 years old in good health and CMV-seronegative. The CDR3 bases are TGCGCCAGCCATTGGGGGGCTAGCGGAGGAGAGACCCAGTACTTC. It yields the protein CASHWGASGGETQYF.